The rows below give T cell receptor beta chains drawn from one sample of a study of blood T cell repertoires in COVID-19. Assay used: immunoSEQ multiplex PCR; TCRdb lists only in-frame clones, some missing. The sample records some 260,000 clones, about 93% being singletons. Sample: PBMCs or T cells enriched from blood (not recorded which). Receptor source: a young woman who had recovered from COVID-19. Each CDR3 is given with its conserved first and last residue. A D gene is named only where the DNA matches it firmly. Only part of the rows carry a size: once, few, many, or a class if the clone is expanded.

V: TRBV23-1; size: .; J: TRBJ1-2; D: .; DNA: TGCGCCAGCAGTCAATGCAAACCGGGAGGCCCCTATGGCTACACCTTC; CDR3: CASSQCKPGGPYGYTF
V: TRBV11-3; size: .; J: TRBJ2-3; D: TRBD2; DNA: TGTGCCAGCAGCTTAGAGGTTAAGCGGGGGGATACGCAGTATTTT; CDR3: CASSLEVKRGDTQYF
V: TRBV28; size: .; J: TRBJ2-7; D: .; DNA: TGTGCCAGCAGTGCCTACAGGGAAACCTACGAGCAGTACTTC; CDR3: CASSAYRETYEQYF
V: TRBV3-1/TRBV3-2; size: once; J: TRBJ2-7; D: .; DNA: TGTGCCAGCAGCCAAGGAGGGTTGCTAGCGCCCTCCTACGAGCAGTACTTC; CDR3: CASSQGGLLAPSYEQYF
V: TRBV2; size: .; J: TRBJ1-1; D: .; DNA: TGTGCCAGCAGTGAATGGGCAGGGGCCCAGATTGAAGCTTTCTTT; CDR3: CASSEWAGAQIEAFF
V: TRBV11-3; size: .; J: TRBJ2-1; D: .; DNA: TGTGCCAGCAGCTCCCGGACTAACAATGAGCAGTTCTTC; CDR3: CASSSRTNNEQFF
V: TRBV4-1; size: once; J: TRBJ1-1; D: TRBD1; DNA: TGCGCCAGCAGCCATTGGGGACAGGGAGGGGACACTGAAGCTTTCTTT; CDR3: CASSHWGQGGDTEAFF
V: TRBV4-3; size: .; J: TRBJ2-3; D: TRBD2; DNA: TGCGCCAGCAGCCAAGATAGCGGGGGGGCAGATACGCAGTATTTT; CDR3: CASSQDSGGADTQYF
V: TRBV4-2; size: .; J: TRBJ2-7; D: .; DNA: TGTGCCAGCAGCCAAGTGACAGTATCCGAGCAGTACTTC; CDR3: CASSQVTVSEQYF
V: TRBV11-2; size: .; J: TRBJ2-2; D: TRBD1; DNA: TGTGCCAGCAGCTTCGGGACAGGGTTTTCCGGGGAGCTGTTTTTT; CDR3: CASSFGTGFSGELFF
V: TRBV4-3; size: .; J: TRBJ2-7; D: TRBD2; DNA: TGCGCCAGCAGCCAAGCCCGGACTAGCGGGGGGGCTCCGTACGGCGAGCAGTACTTC; CDR3: CASSQARTSGGAPYGEQYF
V: TRBV28; size: few; J: TRBJ2-2; D: .; DNA: TGTGCCAGCAGCTTGTTCTGGGGCCAGAACACCGGGGAGCTGTTTTTT; CDR3: CASSLFWGQNTGELFF
V: TRBV19; size: once; J: TRBJ1-6; D: TRBD1; DNA: TGTGCCAGTAGTCTTGGGACAGGTTGGTCCTATAATTCACCCCTCCACTTT; CDR3: CASSLGTGWSYNSPLHF
V: TRBV19; size: few; J: TRBJ2-5; D: TRBD2; DNA: TGTGCCAGTAGTATGGGCGGACTAGCGGGGCAAGAGACCCAGTACTTC; CDR3: CASSMGGLAGQETQYF
V: TRBV11-1; size: .; J: TRBJ1-2; D: .; DNA: TGTGCCAGCAGCTCTACGACAGTCCTAGAAGGCTACACCTTC; CDR3: CASSSTTVLEGYTF
V: TRBV6-5; size: many; J: TRBJ1-1; D: .; DNA: TGTGCCAGCACTTTACGCAGGGGCGTGGGCACTGAAGCTTTCTTT; CDR3: CASTLRRGVGTEAFF
V: TRBV3-1/TRBV3-2; size: .; J: TRBJ2-1; D: .; DNA: TGTGCCAGCAGCCAAGGAAATCCTCGGGGCAATGAGCAGTTCTTC; CDR3: CASSQGNPRGNEQFF
V: TRBV7-9; size: .; J: TRBJ2-2; D: TRBD1; DNA: TGTGCCAGCAGCTCAGGACAGGGGGCCGGGGAGCTGTTTTTT; CDR3: CASSSGQGAGELFF
V: TRBV7-6; size: .; J: TRBJ2-2; D: TRBD1; DNA: TGTGCCAGCAGCTTAGCCCCGGGACAGGCAATCGGCGGCACCGGGGAGCTGTTTTTT; CDR3: CASSLAPGQAIGGTGELFF
V: TRBV27; size: .; J: TRBJ2-1; D: .; DNA: TGTGCCAGCACTAGAGGGGGTACCTACAATGAGCAGTTCTTC; CDR3: CASTRGGTYNEQFF
V: TRBV5-4; size: .; J: TRBJ1-1; D: .; DNA: TGTGCCAGCAGCGTAGAGCAGGGGAACACTGAAGCTTTCTTT; CDR3: CASSVEQGNTEAFF
V: TRBV9; size: few; J: TRBJ1-5; D: .; DNA: TGTGCCAGCAGCGTAGAGGACGGACAGCATCAGCCCCAGCATTTT; CDR3: CASSVEDGQHQPQHF
V: TRBV7-3; size: .; J: TRBJ2-1; D: TRBD2; DNA: TGTGCCAGCAGCCAGACTAGCGGGGTGAAGGGGGAGCAGTTCTTC; CDR3: CASSQTSGVKGEQFF
V: TRBV5-5; size: .; J: TRBJ1-1; D: TRBD1; DNA: TGTGCCAGCAGCTTGGTTGGGACAGGGAACACTGAAGCTTTCTTT; CDR3: CASSLVGTGNTEAFF
V: TRBV29-1; size: .; J: TRBJ1-1; D: .; DNA: TGCAGCGTTGATGACCTCCGGGACACTGAAGCTTTCTTT; CDR3: CSVDDLRDTEAFF
V: TRBV6-5; size: .; J: TRBJ1-2; D: TRBD1; DNA: TGTGCCAGCAGTCCGAGGGACAGGGGTTTGCGCTACACCTTC; CDR3: CASSPRDRGLRYTF
V: TRBV12-3/TRBV12-4; size: .; J: TRBJ1-3; D: TRBD1; DNA: TGTGCCAGCCTCCAGGGGGCGGGAAACACCATATATTTT; CDR3: CASLQGAGNTIYF
V: TRBV18; size: .; J: TRBJ1-5; D: .; DNA: TGTGCCAGCTATGGGGGGGATGGACAGCCCCAGCATTTT; CDR3: CASYGGDGQPQHF
V: TRBV18; size: once; J: TRBJ2-7; D: .; DNA: TGTGCCAGCTCTCGAGGACAGTTATCCTACGAGCAGTACTTC; CDR3: CASSRGQLSYEQYF
V: TRBV7-6; size: .; J: TRBJ2-2; D: .; DNA: TGTGCCAGCAGCCAGCAGGACAGCACCGGGGAGCTGTTTTTT; CDR3: CASSQQDSTGELFF
V: TRBV10-3; size: .; J: TRBJ2-2; D: .; DNA: TGTGCCATCATAACAGGGAACACCGGGGAGCTGTTTTTT; CDR3: CAIITGNTGELFF
V: TRBV7-9; size: .; J: TRBJ2-7; D: TRBD2; DNA: TGTGCCAGCAGCCCGAAACTCCGTGTAGCGGGAGTGAGGAACGAGCAGTACTTC; CDR3: CASSPKLRVAGVRNEQYF
V: TRBV7-9; size: once; J: TRBJ2-7; D: .; DNA: TGTGCCAGCAGCTTACTCCAGGGCCCCTCCTACGAGCAGTACTTC; CDR3: CASSLLQGPSYEQYF
V: TRBV7-8; size: .; J: TRBJ1-1; D: .; DNA: TGTGCCAGCAGCTTATTGTCGGCAGGGGAGAACACTGAAGCTTTCTTT; CDR3: CASSLLSAGENTEAFF
V: TRBV3-1/TRBV3-2; size: .; J: TRBJ2-3; D: .; DNA: TGTGCCAGCAGCCAAGATCCTAATACGCAGTATTTT; CDR3: CASSQDPNTQYF
V: TRBV6-1; size: few; J: TRBJ2-4; D: TRBD2; DNA: TGTGCCAGCAGTGGGGGAGGGGATGTAGCCAAAAACATTCAGTACTTC; CDR3: CASSGGGDVAKNIQYF